A selection of T cell receptor beta chains follows, all from one sample in a study of response to subunit inactivated influenza vaccine. TCRdb processed the RT-PCR reads anew with MiXCR; each CDR3 protein has one entry. Of 400,000 to 650,000 distinct CDR3 sequences in the sample, approximately 6.9% were seen once. This sample comprised PBMCs from blood, obtained less than 30 months after vaccination. The source of these receptors is a man in his fifties or sixties who received an inactivated influenza vaccine. Both conserved end residues are trimmed from each CDR3. The order of the fields is D gene, J gene, V gene, CDR3 protein. A D gene is named only where the DNA matches it firmly.

>TRBD2|TRBJ2-1|TRBV12-3/TRBV12-4
ASSFTSGGADEQF
>-|TRBJ2-1|TRBV29-1
SATGRFNEQF
>TRBD1|TRBJ2-5|TRBV27
ATSLPTGSYQETQY
>TRBD1|TRBJ2-5|TRBV20-1
SARTGTGVAETQY
>-|TRBJ1-3|TRBV6-1
ASSPLYRLSGNTIY
>TRBD2|TRBJ2-1|TRBV7-6
ASSLSAGGYNEQF
>TRBD1|TRBJ1-1|TRBV9
ASSVGTGVPPNTEAF
>-|TRBJ1-5|TRBV27
ASRIGGGSNQPQH
>TRBD1|TRBJ2-3|TRBV5-1
ASYRDRGYTQY
>TRBD1|TRBJ2-2|TRBV11-2
ASSLMAGTAWYYAGELF
>-|TRBJ1-5|TRBV7-2
ASSIVKNQPQH
>-|TRBJ2-7|TRBV6-2/TRBV6-3
ASSYGTNYEQY
>TRBD2|TRBJ2-2|TRBV4-2
ASRTSGANTGELF
>-|TRBJ1-2|TRBV5-1
ASSLAARGLGHGYT
>-|TRBJ1-1|TRBV20-1
SGQVNTEAF
>TRBD2|TRBJ2-7|TRBV20-1
SARELAGGSYEQY
>-|TRBJ2-3|TRBV20-1
SIGPTDTQY
>-|TRBJ2-7|TRBV29-1
SFGRGYEQY
>-|TRBJ1-2|TRBV3-1
ASSHNYGYT
>TRBD2|TRBJ2-7|TRBV7-9
ASSLGAGGTYEQY
>-|TRBJ1-4|TRBV28
ASSLGSLGDEKLF
>TRBD1|TRBJ2-2|TRBV12-3/TRBV12-4
ASRRPGQGVTGELF
>-|TRBJ1-6|TRBV21-1
ASSKEGGTGERRRWSSYNSPLH
>-|TRBJ2-7|TRBV7-2
ASSLAGGEKGEQY
>TRBD2|TRBJ2-5|TRBV11-3
ASSLGMTSGETQY
>TRBD1|TRBJ2-2|TRBV12-3/TRBV12-4
ASSSVFGTGGSTNTGELF
>-|TRBJ1-5|TRBV20-1
SARGTPKDNQPQH
>TRBD1|TRBJ2-5|TRBV2
ASNNRGLETQY
>-|TRBJ2-2|TRBV5-1
ASSLVLNTGELF
>-|TRBJ2-2|TRBV9
ASSGANTGELF
>-|TRBJ2-1|TRBV10-3
AISERTSYNEQF
>TRBD1|TRBJ1-1|TRBV5-1
ASRGQGDMAEAF
>TRBD1|TRBJ2-7|TRBV6-1
ASRQNRGPSHEQY
>TRBD2|TRBJ2-7|TRBV20-1
SASPGLAGYEQY
>TRBD1|TRBJ2-2|TRBV29-1
SAGQASGELF
>-|TRBJ1-5|TRBV20-1
SASPRLHYSNQPQH
>TRBD2|TRBJ2-7|TRBV20-1
CARDVLGLARSYEQY
>-|TRBJ2-7|TRBV7-9
ASSLGDSASYEQY
>TRBD2|TRBJ2-7|TRBV4-2
ASSQGSGGLVYEQY
>TRBD1|TRBJ1-2|TRBV20-1
SAGAQGQYGYT
>-|TRBJ1-5|TRBV7-2
ASSLTPGGNQPQH
>TRBD1|TRBJ1-5|TRBV10-1
ASREGQGSNQPQH